A single sample gave rise to the 28 T cell receptor beta chains below, sequenced in a study of blood T cell repertoires in COVID-19. The data were produced by immunoSEQ multiplex PCR, yet TCRdb's version contains in-frame clones alone and is incomplete. Counted here are 340,000 or so clones, 70% to 90% occurring once; the ten biggest clones make up 4% to 5%. The specimen sequenced was PBMCs or T cells enriched from blood (not recorded which). These receptors all stem from a woman aged 40 to 50 with acute COVID-19.

There are a few counts of this clone. The chain joins TRBV28 to TRBJ1-1, with no clear D. With 3 bases removed from V and 0 bases from J, the gap between germline ends came to 8 bases. Germline V lookup: CDR1 MDHEN, CDR2 SYDVKM. CDR3 length equals 14 residues. CDR3 loop: CASSFAGLNTEAFF. The CDR3 bases are TGTGCCAGCAGTTTCGCAGGTTTGAACACTGAAGCTTTCTTT.

The V gene is TRBV7-2, the J gene TRBJ1-1; D is possibly TRBD1 (5 bases). Trimming stripped 5 bases from V and 5 bases from J, with 12 bases between. Germline CDR1 SGHTA, CDR2 FQGNSA. The CDR3 consists of 13 residues. This CDR3 is CASSDGPGTEAFF. CDR3 bases: TGTGCCAGCAGCGACGGGCCAGGGACTGAAGCTTTCTTT.

This chain uses TRBV5-4 with TRBJ1-2; no definite D call. The CDR3 consists of 13 residues. Trimming removed 0 bases at V and 7 bases at J, with 10 bases between. The V gene's germline CDR1 is SGHNT and CDR2 YYREEE (reference sequence). The CDR3 DNA is TGTGCCAGCAGCTTGGACGCTGCCAGTGGCTACACCTTC. This translates into CASSLDAASGYTF.

The V gene is TRBV7-3, the J gene TRBJ2-5, with TRBD1 matching 9 bases. Looked up from germline, CDR1 is SGHTA and CDR2 is FQGTGA. Trimming removed 5 bases from V and 1 base from J; junction bases left unmatched: 8. There are 16 residues in the CDR3. This CDR3 reads CASSETGGRFQETQYF. Here the CDR3 DNA reads TGTGCCAGCAGCGAGACAGGGGGTCGGTTCCAAGAGACCCAGTACTTC. The whole variable domain, filled in from reference TRBV7-3 and TRBJ2-5, reads GAGVSQTPSNKVTEKGKYVELRCDPISGHTALYWYRQSLGQGPEFLIYFQGTGAADDSGLPNDRFFAVRPEGSVSTLKIQRTERGDSAVYLCASSETGGRFQETQYFGPGTRLLVL.

Remarks on this clone: The identical CDR3 is also encoded by other nucleotide sequences in the sample. The chain employs TRBV19 and TRBJ2-2, with a weak D call TRBD1 (5 bases). The ends were cut back, 3 bases at V and 6 bases at J, with 14 bases in the middle. The CDR3 has 15 residues. Germline V gene lookup returns CDR1 LNHDA and CDR2 SQIVND (reference sequence). CDR3 bases: TGTGCCAGTAGTATCGGACAAGTTGGGCCCGGGGAGCTGTTTTTT. This sequence encodes CASSIGQVGPGELFF.

The chain links TRBV6-2 or TRBV6-3 to TRBJ2-1, with D unclear. From germline, CDR1 is MNHEY and CDR2 SVGEGT. V was shortened by 2 bases and J by 6 bases, with 11 bases between the two germline ends. This CDR3 spans 14 amino acids. As DNA, the CDR3 is TGTGCCAGCAGTTACGTAGTGGGCGCCAATGAGCAGTTCTTC. Translation: CASSYVVGANEQFF.

The V call is TRBV28, the J call TRBJ1-6; D perhaps matches TRBD1 (6 bases). CDR1 is MDHEN, CDR2 SYDVKM, per germline. With 6 bases removed from V and 5 bases from J, the gap between germline ends came to 14 bases. This CDR3 comprises 15 residues. The CDR3 DNA follows: TGTGCCAGCAGACGAGGGGGAGTTGATAATTCACCCCTCCACTTT. Translated, it gives CASRRGGVDNSPLHF.

The chain carries TRBV2 and TRBJ2-7; no firm D call. This CDR3 is built from 12 residues. The V and J ends lost 6 bases and 1 base respectively, with 7 bases between them. Germline values: CDR1 SNHLY, CDR2 FYNNEI. CDR3 DNA: TGTGCCAGCAGAACAGAGTCCTACGAGCAGTACTTC. Translation gives CASRTESYEQYF. The variable domain in full, completed from reference TRBV2 and TRBJ2-7, reads EPEVTQTPSHQVTQMGQEVILRCVPISNHLYFYWYRQILGQKVEFLVSFYNNEISEKSEIFDDQFSVERPDGSNFTLKIRSTKLEDSAMYFCASRTESYEQYFGPGTRLTVT.

This rearrangement joins TRBV6-5 to TRBJ2-3, with D possibly TRBD2 on 5 matching bases. The CDR3 runs 14 residues. V lost 6 bases and J lost 6, with 16 bases in between. The germline CDR1 and CDR2 sequences are MNHEY and SVGAGI. The CDR3 coding sequence is TGTGCCAGCAGGAGGCTCACGGGGTTGGATACGCAGTATTTT. Translating it yields CASRRLTGLDTQYF.

This CDR3 reads CASSNLENRMNTGELFF. The CDR3 nucleotides are TGTGCCAGCAGCAATTTAGAGAACAGAATGAACACCGGGGAGCTGTTTTTT. The chain has TRBV21-1 and TRBJ2-2; whether TRBD1, the table's D call, matches the DNA was not checked. TRBV21-1 is a listed pseudogene. There are 17 residues in the CDR3.

The chain uses TRBV3-1 (or the pseudogene TRBV3-2) and TRBJ2-7; 7 positions match TRBD1. Germline values: CDR1 LGHDT, CDR2 YNNKEL (reference sequence). V gave up 4 bases and J gave up 2 bases; unmatched junction bases: 5. This CDR3 is 14 amino acids long. The CDR3 bases are TGTGCCAGCAGCCGAGGACAGGCCGCCTACGAGCAGTACTTC. This gives the protein CASSRGQAAYEQYF.

The rearrangement uses TRBV9 and TRBJ2-3; D unclear. V was trimmed by 3 bases and J by 2 bases, leaving 7 bases between them. The germline CDR1 and CDR2 sequences are SGDLS and YYNGEE. CDR3 size: 13 residues. CDR3 amino acids: CASSESLTDTQYF. Written as DNA, the CDR3 is TGTGCCAGCAGCGAGAGCCTCACAGATACGCAGTATTTT.

The chain combines TRBV7-9 with TRBJ1-4; D may be TRBD1 (5 bases). The length of the CDR3 is 16 residues. Germline CDR1 and CDR2: SEHNR and FQNEAQ (reference sequence). The V and J ends lost 2 bases and 7 bases respectively, with 17 bases between them. In nucleotides, the CDR3 is TGTGCCAGCAGCTTATTTGTCGGGGGGTTGGGTGAAAAACTGTTTTTT. Amino acids: CASSLFVGGLGEKLFF.

This clone was seen a single time. V usage is TRBV20-1 and J usage is TRBJ1-1; D not resolved. V lost 5 bases and J lost 1, with 8 bases in between. The germline CDR1 and CDR2 sequences are DFQATT and SNEGSKA (reference sequence). The CDR3 extends over 12 amino acids. The CDR3 here is CSARAGNTEAFF. Here the CDR3 DNA reads TGCAGTGCTCGTGCCGGGAACACTGAAGCTTTCTTT.

This rearrangement joins TRBV6-5 to TRBJ1-5; a weak D match, TRBD1 (6 bases). This CDR3 contains 15 residues. Deletions cut 5 bases from V and 4 bases from J, with 15 bases between. Germline values: CDR1 MNHEY, CDR2 SVGAGI. In DNA, the CDR3 is TGTGCCAGCAGTAATACCGGACAGTTAAATCAGCCCCAGCATTTT. It translates to CASSNTGQLNQPQHF.

V is TRBV2 and J is TRBJ2-5; 13 bases are shared with TRBD2. Germline trimming cut 6 bases from V and 6 bases from J; bases unmatched to any gene: 7. There are 15 residues in the CDR3. Germline V gives CDR1 SNHLY, CDR2 FYNNEI. The CDR3: CASSLLAGGGKTQYF. The CDR3 DNA is TGTGCCAGCAGCTTACTAGCGGGAGGGGGGAAGACCCAGTACTTC.

The chain couples TRBV18 to TRBJ1-1; 9 bases are a match to TRBD1. The CDR3 is 16 amino acids. Germline CDR1 KGHSH, CDR2 LQKENI. The V segment lost 1 base and the J segment 5 bases; nucleotides outside the gene matches: 8. The CDR3 DNA reads as TGTGCCAGCTCACCACAGGGACAGGGCGGATCAACTGAAGCTTTCTTT. Its translation is CASSPQGQGGSTEAFF.

In DNA, the CDR3 is TGTGCCAGCAGTTACAGAACCTCCTACTCCTACGAGCAGTACTTC. Its translation: CASSYRTSYSYEQYF. V and J are TRBV6-2 or TRBV6-3 and TRBJ2-7; no definite D call. The CDR3 is 15 residues long. Germline CDR1 MNHEY, CDR2 SVGEGT. The germline V and J ends were trimmed by 2 bases and 0 bases, with 11 bases remaining between them.

The chain uses TRBV4-3 and TRBJ2-2; D gene uncertain. CDR1 is LGHNA and CDR2 is YSLEER in the germline V gene. The V end lost 0 bases, the J end lost 6 bases, and 11 bases lay between the germline ends. CDR3 length: 15 residues. The CDR3 is CASSQDLKSSGELFF. The CDR3, as DNA: TGCGCCAGCAGCCAAGATCTTAAAAGCTCCGGGGAGCTGTTTTTT.

There are a few counts of this clone. The chain links TRBV7-2 to TRBJ1-2; D is unresolved. The CDR3 length is 15 residues. Trimming stripped 2 bases from V and 0 bases from J, with 10 bases between. Germline loops: CDR1 SGHTA, CDR2 FQGNSA. CDR3 in amino acids: CASSLNPRTNYGYTF. CDR3 in DNA: TGTGCCAGCAGCTTAAATCCCAGGACTAACTATGGCTACACCTTC. Drawing the rest from reference TRBV7-2 and TRBJ1-2, the complete variable domain is GAGVSQSPSNKVTEKGKDVELRCDPISGHTALYWYRQSLGQGLEFLIYFQGNSAPDKSGLPSDRFSAERTGGSVSTLTIQRTQQEDSAVYLCASSLNPRTNYGYTFGSGTRLTVV.

This clone occurred a few times. The genes are TRBV7-9 and TRBJ1-3, with D perhaps TRBD1 (5 bases). V was trimmed by 5 bases and J by 4 bases, leaving 18 bases between them. Germline V lookup: CDR1 SEHNR, CDR2 FQNEAQ (reference sequence). The length of the CDR3 is 16 residues. The CDR3 sequence is CASSRPTEGTGNTIYF. The CDR3 DNA is TGTGCCAGCAGCCGTCCGACAGAAGGTACGGGAAACACCATATATTTT.

The chain carries TRBV5-3 and TRBJ1-6; no definite D call. Being an ORF, TRBV5-3 has a function that is uncertain. Trimming removed 1 base from V and 12 bases from J, with 26 bases in between. This CDR3 has 18 residues. CDR3 DNA: TGTGCCAGAAGCTTGTTTATGCAGGTGGTTGGTTGTTGTAAACCCCTCCACTTT. This codes for CARSLFMQVVGCCKPLHF.

CDR3 bases: TGTGCCAGCAGTTACTCGACAGGAATGGGCTACACCTTC. Translating gives CASSYSTGMGYTF. V gene TRBV6-2 or TRBV6-3 combines with J gene TRBJ1-2, with a possible D match to TRBD1 (6 bases). V was shortened by 0 bases and J by 8 bases, with 10 bases between the two germline ends. The CDR3 has 13 residues. Germline V gives CDR1 MNHEY, CDR2 SVGEGT.

The rearrangement links TRBV7-6 to TRBJ2-3; TRBD2 agrees at 7 bases. V trimming: 5 bases; J trimming: 2 bases; junction bases outside the gene matches: 4. The germline gives CDR1 SGHVS, CDR2 FNYEAQ. This CDR3 region has 14 residues. The CDR3: CASSPGTNTDTQYF. As DNA, the CDR3 is TGTGCCAGCAGCCCCGGGACTAACACAGATACGCAGTATTTT.

The CDR3 DNA is TGTGCCAGCTCATATAGTGAGGGCAGACACGAGCAGTACTTC. The encoded protein is CASSYSEGRHEQYF. This chain joins TRBV3-1 (or the pseudogene TRBV3-2) and TRBJ2-7, with a weak D call TRBD2 (5 bases). Germline V lookup: CDR1 LGHDT, CDR2 YNNKEL (reference sequence). The germline V and J ends were trimmed by 8 bases and 5 bases, with 19 bases remaining between them. The CDR3 length is 14 residues.

The chain's CDR3 is CASRETSGSLGGEQFF. CDR3 in DNA: TGTGCCAGCAGGGAGACTAGCGGGAGCTTGGGGGGTGAGCAGTTCTTC. The J gene is TRBJ2-1, the V gene TRBV2, with 12 bases matching TRBD2. The V and J ends lost 6 bases and 9 bases, in that order; junction bases with no gene match: 12. CDR3 length: 16 amino acids. From germline, CDR1 is SNHLY and CDR2 FYNNEI.

The V gene is TRBV7-6, the J gene TRBJ2-7, with 9 bases that match TRBD2. This CDR3 is 18 amino acids long. The junction had 13 bases not matched to a gene; V was cut back by 3 bases and J by 1 base. Looked up from germline, CDR1 is SGHVS and CDR2 is FNYEAQ. This chain's CDR3 is CASSLDPSAGGVSYEQYF. The CDR3 DNA reads TGTGCCAGCAGCTTGGACCCCTCGGCGGGGGGGGTTTCCTACGAGCAGTACTTC.

In its sample, this clone was seen once. The chain is built from TRBV20-1 and TRBJ1-2; unclear D gene. The CDR3 is 10 amino acids. Germline-derived CDR1 and CDR2 are DFQATT and SNEGSKA (reference sequence). The CDR3 sequence is CTAEDYGYTF. The CDR3 nucleotides are TGCACCGCGGAGGACTATGGCTACACCTTC.